The entry below gives a single T cell receptor beta chain sequence along with its context. Here immunoSEQ multiplex PCR was the method, and the copy in TCRdb shows in-frame clones only, minus some. The table has around 62,000 clones, around 94% seen once. This specimen comes from a study of preoperative IRX-2 immunotherapy in early breast cancer. Treatment denoted: preoperative locoregional IRX-2 cytokine immunotherapy. Preoperative locoregional IRX-2 cytokine immunotherapy was tested in the phase Ib source study. This TCR was recovered from a human donor with breast cancer. This material was acquired from a patient treated with IRX-2 immunotherapy.

The CDR3 sequence: CATSRTANQETQYF. CDR3 DNA sequence: TGTGCCACCAGCAGGACGGCTAACCAAGAGACCCAGTACTTC. The chain recombines TRBV15 with TRBJ2-5; D ambiguous. The CDR3 sequence is 14 residues long. Germline-derived CDR1 and CDR2 are LNHNV and YYDKDF (reference sequence). With 3 bases removed from V and 0 bases from J, the gap between germline ends came to 8 bases.